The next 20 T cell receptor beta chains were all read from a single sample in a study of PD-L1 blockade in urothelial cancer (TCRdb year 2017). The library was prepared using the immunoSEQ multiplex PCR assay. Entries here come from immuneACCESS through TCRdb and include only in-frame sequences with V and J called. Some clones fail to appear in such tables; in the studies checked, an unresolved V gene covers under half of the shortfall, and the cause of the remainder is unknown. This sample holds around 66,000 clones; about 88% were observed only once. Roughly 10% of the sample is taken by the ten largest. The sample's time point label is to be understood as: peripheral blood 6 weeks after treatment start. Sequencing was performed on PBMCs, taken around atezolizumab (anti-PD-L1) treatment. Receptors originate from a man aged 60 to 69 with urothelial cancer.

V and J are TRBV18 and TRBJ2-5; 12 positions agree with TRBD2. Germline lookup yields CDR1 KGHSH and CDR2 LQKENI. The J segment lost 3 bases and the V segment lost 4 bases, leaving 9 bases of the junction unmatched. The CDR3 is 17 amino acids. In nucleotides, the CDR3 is TGTGCCAGCTCACTTTCCGGGACTAGCGGGCGGGAAGAGACCCAGTACTTC. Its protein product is CASSLSGTSGREETQYF.

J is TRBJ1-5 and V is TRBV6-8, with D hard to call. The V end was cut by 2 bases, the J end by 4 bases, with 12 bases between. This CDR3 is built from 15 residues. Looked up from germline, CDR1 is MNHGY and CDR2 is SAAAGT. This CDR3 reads CASSYPVYLNQPQHF. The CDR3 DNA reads TGTGCCAGCAGTTACCCCGTTTATCTGAATCAGCCCCAGCATTTT.

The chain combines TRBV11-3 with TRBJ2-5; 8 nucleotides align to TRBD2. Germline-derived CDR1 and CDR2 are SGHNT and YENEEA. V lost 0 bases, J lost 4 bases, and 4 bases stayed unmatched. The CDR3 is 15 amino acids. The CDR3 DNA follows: TGTGCCAGCAGCTTAGAAGGGACTAGTGTAGAGACCCAGTACTTC. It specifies CASSLEGTSVETQYF. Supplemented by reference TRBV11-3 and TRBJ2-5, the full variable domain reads EAGVVQSPRYKIIEKKQPVAFWCNPISGHNTLYWYLQNLGQGPELLIRYENEEAVDDSQLPKDRFSAERLKGVDSTLKIQPAELGDSAVYLCASSLEGTSVETQYFGPGTRLLVL.

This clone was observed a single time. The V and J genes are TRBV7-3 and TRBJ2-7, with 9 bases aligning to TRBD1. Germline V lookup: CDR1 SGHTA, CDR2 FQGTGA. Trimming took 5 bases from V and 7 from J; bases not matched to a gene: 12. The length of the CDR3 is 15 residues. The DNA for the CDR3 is TGTGCCAGCAGCGAGGGGGGCGGACAGGGGCATGAGCAGTACTTC. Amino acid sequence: CASSEGGGQGHEQYF.

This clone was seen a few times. CDR3 loop: CASKRGVSTDTQYF. The CDR3 DNA sequence: TGTGCCAGCAAACGGGGGGTTAGCACAGATACGCAGTATTTT. The rearrangement links TRBV2 to TRBJ2-3; TRBD2 matches at 7 bases. V dropped 7 bases and J dropped 0; count of bases not matched to a gene: 4. Per the germline V gene, CDR1 is SNHLY and CDR2 is FYNNEI. The CDR3 is 14 residues long.

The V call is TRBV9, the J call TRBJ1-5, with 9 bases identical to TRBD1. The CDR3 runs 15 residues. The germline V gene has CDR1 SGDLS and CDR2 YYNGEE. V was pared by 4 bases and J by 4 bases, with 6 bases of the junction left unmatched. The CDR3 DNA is TGTGCCAGCAGCCCGGGGGACAGGGCAAATCAGCCCCAGCATTTT. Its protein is CASSPGDRANQPQHF.

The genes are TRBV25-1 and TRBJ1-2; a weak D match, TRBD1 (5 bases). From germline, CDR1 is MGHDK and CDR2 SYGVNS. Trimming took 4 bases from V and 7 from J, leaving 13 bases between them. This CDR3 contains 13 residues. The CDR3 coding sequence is TGTGCCAGCAGTGGTGGGACTAGTCGTGGCTACACCTTC. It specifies CASSGGTSRGYTF.

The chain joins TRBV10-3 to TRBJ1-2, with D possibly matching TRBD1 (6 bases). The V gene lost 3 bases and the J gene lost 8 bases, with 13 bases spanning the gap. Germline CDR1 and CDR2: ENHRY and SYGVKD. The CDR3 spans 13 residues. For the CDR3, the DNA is TGTGCCATCAGTGAATACAGGGCGGAGGGCTACACCTTC. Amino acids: CAISEYRAEGYTF.

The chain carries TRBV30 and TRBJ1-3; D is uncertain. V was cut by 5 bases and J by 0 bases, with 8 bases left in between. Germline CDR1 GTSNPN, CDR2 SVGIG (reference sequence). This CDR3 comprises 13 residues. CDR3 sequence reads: CAWDKSSGNTIYF. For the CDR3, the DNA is TGTGCCTGGGATAAGAGCTCTGGAAACACCATATATTTT.

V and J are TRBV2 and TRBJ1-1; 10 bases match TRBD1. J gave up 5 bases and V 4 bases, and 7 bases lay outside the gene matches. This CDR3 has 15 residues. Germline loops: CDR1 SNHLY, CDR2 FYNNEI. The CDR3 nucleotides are TGTGCCAGCAGTGTACGACAGGGGGCGCAAACTGAAGCTTTCTTT. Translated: CASSVRQGAQTEAFF.

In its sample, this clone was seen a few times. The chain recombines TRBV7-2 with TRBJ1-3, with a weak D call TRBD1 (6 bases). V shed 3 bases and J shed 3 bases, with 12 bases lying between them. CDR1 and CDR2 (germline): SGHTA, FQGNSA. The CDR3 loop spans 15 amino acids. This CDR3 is CASSFPGVIGNTIYF. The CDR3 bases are TGTGCCAGCAGCTTTCCAGGGGTGATTGGAAACACCATATATTTT.

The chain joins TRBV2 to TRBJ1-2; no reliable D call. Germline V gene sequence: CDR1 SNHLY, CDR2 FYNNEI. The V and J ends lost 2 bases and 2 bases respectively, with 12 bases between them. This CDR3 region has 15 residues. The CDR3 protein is CASSEIRNNNYGYTF. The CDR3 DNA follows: TGTGCCAGCAGTGAAATCAGGAACAACAACTATGGCTACACCTTC.

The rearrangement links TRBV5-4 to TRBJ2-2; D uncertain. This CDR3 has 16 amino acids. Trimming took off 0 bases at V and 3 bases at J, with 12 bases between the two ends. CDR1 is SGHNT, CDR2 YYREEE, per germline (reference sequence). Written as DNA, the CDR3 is TGTGCCAGCAGCTTGGTTCCCCGTCGAGACACCGGGGAGCTGTTTTTT. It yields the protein CASSLVPRRDTGELFF.

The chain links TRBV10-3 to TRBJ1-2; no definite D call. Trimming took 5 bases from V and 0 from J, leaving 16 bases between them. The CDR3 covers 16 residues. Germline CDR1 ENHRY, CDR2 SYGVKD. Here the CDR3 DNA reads TGTGCCATCAGTAAGAATGGCCCCGCAACTAACTATGGCTACACCTTC. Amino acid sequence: CAISKNGPATNYGYTF.

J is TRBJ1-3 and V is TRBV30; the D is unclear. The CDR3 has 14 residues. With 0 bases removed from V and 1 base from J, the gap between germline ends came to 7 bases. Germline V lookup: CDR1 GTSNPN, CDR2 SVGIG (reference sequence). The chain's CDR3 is CAWSVRGSGNTIYF. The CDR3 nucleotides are TGTGCCTGGAGTGTACGCGGATCTGGAAACACCATATATTTT.

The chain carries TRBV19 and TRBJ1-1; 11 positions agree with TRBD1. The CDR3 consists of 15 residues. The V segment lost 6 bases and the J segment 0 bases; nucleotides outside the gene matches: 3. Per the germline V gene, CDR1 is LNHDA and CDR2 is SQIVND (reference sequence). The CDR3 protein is CASRGQGAMNTEAFF. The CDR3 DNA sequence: TGTGCCAGTAGAGGACAGGGGGCGATGAACACTGAAGCTTTCTTT.

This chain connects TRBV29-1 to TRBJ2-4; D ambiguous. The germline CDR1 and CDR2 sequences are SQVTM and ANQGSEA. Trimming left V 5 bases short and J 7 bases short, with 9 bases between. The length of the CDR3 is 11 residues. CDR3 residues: CSVFSVNIQYF. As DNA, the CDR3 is TGCAGCGTTTTCAGTGTGAACATTCAGTACTTC.

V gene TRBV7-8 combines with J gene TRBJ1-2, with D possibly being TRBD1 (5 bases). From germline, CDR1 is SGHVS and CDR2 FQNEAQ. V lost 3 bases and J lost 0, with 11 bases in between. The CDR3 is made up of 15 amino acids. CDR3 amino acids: CASSFGHLSNYGYTF. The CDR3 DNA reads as TGTGCCAGCAGCTTCGGACATCTTTCTAACTATGGCTACACCTTC.

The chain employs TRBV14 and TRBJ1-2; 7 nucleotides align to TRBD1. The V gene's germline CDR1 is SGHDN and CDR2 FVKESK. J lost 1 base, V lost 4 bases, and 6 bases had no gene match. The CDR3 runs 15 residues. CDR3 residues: CASSRLGQVNYGYTF. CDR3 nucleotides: TGTGCCAGCAGCCGTTTAGGACAGGTTAACTATGGCTACACCTTC.

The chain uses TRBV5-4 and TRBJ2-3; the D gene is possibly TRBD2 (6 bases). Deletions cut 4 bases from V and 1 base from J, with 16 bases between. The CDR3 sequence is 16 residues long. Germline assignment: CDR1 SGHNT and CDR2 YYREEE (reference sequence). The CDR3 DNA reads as TGTGCCAGCAGCCCCAGCCGGGGGAGTGGCACAGATACGCAGTATTTT. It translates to CASSPSRGSGTDTQYF. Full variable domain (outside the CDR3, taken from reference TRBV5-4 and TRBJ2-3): ETGVTQSPTHLIKTRGQQVTLRCSSQSGHNTVSWYQQALGQGPQFIFQYYREEENGRGNFPPRFSGLQFPNYSSELNVNALELDDSALYLCASSPSRGSGTDTQYFGPGTRLTVL.